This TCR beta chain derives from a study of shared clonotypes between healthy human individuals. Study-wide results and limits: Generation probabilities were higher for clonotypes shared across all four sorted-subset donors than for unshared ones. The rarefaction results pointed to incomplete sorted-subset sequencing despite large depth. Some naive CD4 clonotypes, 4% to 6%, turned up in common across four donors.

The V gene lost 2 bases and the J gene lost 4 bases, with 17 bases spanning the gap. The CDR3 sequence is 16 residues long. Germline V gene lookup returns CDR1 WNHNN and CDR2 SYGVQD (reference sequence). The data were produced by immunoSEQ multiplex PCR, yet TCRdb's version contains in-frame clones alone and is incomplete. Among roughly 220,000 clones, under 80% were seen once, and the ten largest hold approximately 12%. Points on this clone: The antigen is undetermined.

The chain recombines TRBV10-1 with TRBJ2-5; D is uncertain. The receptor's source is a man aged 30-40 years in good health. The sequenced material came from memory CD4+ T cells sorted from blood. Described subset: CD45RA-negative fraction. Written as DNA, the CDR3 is TGCGCCAGCAGTGAGGGGTTGGGGAATAAGGGAGAGACCCAGTACTTC. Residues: CASSEGLGNKGETQYF.